This T cell receptor (beta chain) was captured in a study of blood T cell repertoires in COVID-19. Turning to the study itself: The cDNA or gDNA used as material had been derived from T cells, B-cell-depleted T cells, or PBMCs.

The CDR3 contains 13 residues. From germline, CDR1 is SGHTA and CDR2 FQGTGA. The germline V and J ends were trimmed by 5 bases and 5 bases, with 11 bases remaining between them. Per the study methods: Estimates of nucleated cell counts were drawn from the amplification of reference gene primers. Clones were read by immunoSEQ multiplex PCR, and TCRdb kept only the in-frame ones, dropping some. V and J calls and clone size follow that table, whereas D and trimming were derived from the DNA. The table lists over 150,000 clones, approximately 88% of them singletons, with 3.5% to 4% in the top ten. Material: peripheral blood. This chain connects TRBV7-3 to TRBJ2-3; D is unclear. The clonotype originates from a woman aged 55-70 years who had recovered from COVID-19. CDR3 region: CASSVEREDTQYF. As DNA, the CDR3 is TGTGCCAGCAGCGTAGAGAGAGAAGATACGCAGTATTTT.